Below, 31 T cell receptor beta chains from the same sample are listed, as sequenced in a study of cytomegalovirus exposure and HLA in healthy donors. The PCR ran on 60 Vbeta and 13 Jbeta primers. Assay used: immunoSEQ multiplex PCR; TCRdb lists only in-frame clones, some missing. The profile shows 80,000 to 95,000 clones, roughly 63% of them singletons. Input material: PBMCs. These receptor sequences come from a woman aged 25 to 39 in good health and CMV-seronegative.

The table lists this clone with a few counts. This chain uses TRBV2 with TRBJ2-1, with 13 bases aligning to TRBD2. V was pared by 6 bases and J by 6 bases, with 11 bases of the junction left unmatched. This CDR3 comprises 17 residues. Germline CDR1 reads SNHLY; CDR2 reads FYNNEI. Written as DNA, the CDR3 is TGTGCCAGCAGCCCCCGAACTAGCGGGGGGGCCTTCAATGAGCAGTTCTTC. It translates to CASSPRTSGGAFNEQFF.

The gene calls are TRBV28 and TRBJ1-1, with D unclear. V was pared by 2 bases and J by 2 bases, with 6 bases between. The CDR3 covers 13 residues. Germline CDR1 is MDHEN and CDR2 is SYDVKM. CDR3 residues: CASSLPPNTEAFF. The CDR3 nucleotides read TGTGCCAGCAGTTTACCCCCAAACACTGAAGCTTTCTTT.

This clone was counted a few times. The CDR3: CASQMGDRRSYEQYF. CDR3 coding DNA: TGTGCCAGCCAAATGGGGGACAGGCGAAGTTACGAGCAGTACTTC. The V gene is TRBV2, the J gene TRBJ2-7; 8 bases align to TRBD1. The CDR3 is 15 residues long. Trimming took 8 bases from V and 4 from J; bases not matched to a gene: 13. CDR1 SNHLY and CDR2 FYNNEI come from the germline V gene.

This chain joins TRBV5-1 and TRBJ2-7, with 8 bases identical to TRBD1. Per the germline V gene, CDR1 is SGHRS and CDR2 is YFSETQ. The CDR3 consists of 15 residues. The trim removed 2 bases at V and 0 bases at J, leaving 4 bases unmatched. The CDR3 DNA is TGCGCCAGCAGCTTTGGGACAGGCAGCTCCTACGAGCAGTACTTC. As protein: CASSFGTGSSYEQYF.

The chain carries TRBV28 and TRBJ2-6, with a possible D match to TRBD1 (7 bases). V lost 10 bases and J lost 0, with 19 bases in between. The CDR3 is made up of 17 amino acids. Germline assignment: CDR1 MDHEN and CDR2 SYDVKM. CDR3 coding DNA: TGTGCCACTCGGGGGACAGCCTTAGACTCTGGGGCCAACGTCCTGACTTTC. Translated: CATRGTALDSGANVLTF.

This chain connects TRBV19 to TRBJ1-1; no definite D call. V lost 7 bases and J 1 base, leaving 13 bases between the germline ends. The CDR3 extends over 14 amino acids. Germline V gene sequence: CDR1 LNHDA, CDR2 SQIVND (reference sequence). The CDR3 coding sequence is TGTGCCAGTACTGTCCGGGTATCGAACACTGAAGCTTTCTTT. Translation gives CASTVRVSNTEAFF.

V and J are TRBV30 and TRBJ2-7, with TRBD1 matching 11 bases. CDR1 is GTSNPN and CDR2 is SVGIG in the germline V gene (reference sequence). The CDR3 is 16 amino acids. The V and J ends lost 1 base and 5 bases, in that order; junction bases with no gene match: 10. Here the CDR3 DNA reads TGTGCCTGGAGTGGCCTACCGGGACAGGGGGAGGACGAGCAGTACTTC. Encoded protein: CAWSGLPGQGEDEQYF.

This clone was seen more than once but under ten times. This chain links TRBV7-2 with TRBJ1-1; tentative D call: TRBD1 (5 bases). CDR1 SGHTA and CDR2 FQGNSA come from the germline V gene. This CDR3 is built from 14 residues. Trimming removed 5 bases from V and 4 bases from J, with 14 bases in between. The CDR3 sequence: CASSPQMGGTEAFF. The CDR3 DNA reads TGTGCCAGCAGCCCACAAATGGGGGGCACTGAAGCTTTCTTT.

This chain connects TRBV18 to TRBJ2-6; D is perhaps TRBD2 (6 bases). Germline loops: CDR1 KGHSH, CDR2 LQKENI. The CDR3 totals 20 residues. V lost 1 base and J lost 0, with 19 bases in between. CDR3 sequence (DNA): TGTGCCAGCTCACCACTTACCGGGGACTTCCAGAGCTCTGGGGCCAACGTCCTGACTTTC. Residues: CASSPLTGDFQSSGANVLTF.

As DNA, the CDR3 is TGTGCCTGGAGTGCCCGGCGGGCTACTTCCCCCTACGAGCAGTACTTC. Translation: CAWSARRATSPYEQYF. J is TRBJ2-7 and V is TRBV30, with D maybe TRBD2 (5 bases). The V and J ends lost 1 base and 2 bases respectively, with 18 bases between them. Germline V lookup: CDR1 GTSNPN, CDR2 SVGIG (reference sequence). The CDR3 is 16 amino acids.

This rearrangement joins TRBV7-2 to TRBJ1-2; D not resolved. The CDR3 length is 12 residues. With 0 bases removed from V and 5 bases from J, the gap between germline ends came to 4 bases. The V gene's germline CDR1 is SGHTA and CDR2 FQGNSA. The CDR3 nucleotides are TGTGCCAGCAGCTTAGCACAGTATGGCTACACCTTC. Its translation is CASSLAQYGYTF. The full variable domain, in which reference TRBV7-2 and TRBJ1-2 provide the parts outside the CDR3, is GAGVSQSPSNKVTEKGKDVELRCDPISGHTALYWYRQSLGQGLEFLIYFQGNSAPDKSGLPSDRFSAERTGGSVSTLTIQRTQQEDSAVYLCASSLAQYGYTFGSGTRLTVV.

J is TRBJ1-1 and V is TRBV5-1, with TRBD1 matching over 8 bases. This CDR3 region has 15 residues. Germline CDR1 and CDR2: SGHRS and YFSETQ. V lost 7 bases, J lost 5 bases, and 13 bases stayed unmatched. The CDR3 DNA is TGCGCCAGCGCCCCACCTGACAGGGGAGGGACTGAAGCTTTCTTT. Translating it yields CASAPPDRGGTEAFF.

This clone came up a few times. The J gene is TRBJ2-7, the V gene TRBV10-3; the D gene is possibly TRBD2 (5 bases). Trimming stripped 8 bases from V and 4 bases from J, with 15 bases between. This CDR3 has 13 residues. CDR1 ENHRY and CDR2 SYGVKD come from the germline V gene. The CDR3 coding sequence is TGTGCCATCGCCCCGGGGTCGGGGTACGAGCAGTACTTC. Translating gives CAIAPGSGYEQYF.

CDR3 DNA sequence: TGTGCCAGCTCACCACCACTAGGGGGATATGGCTACACCTTC. Translated, it gives CASSPPLGGYGYTF. The chain links TRBV18 to TRBJ1-2; the D gene is possibly TRBD1 (6 bases). CDR1 is KGHSH, CDR2 LQKENI, per germline. V was clipped by 0 bases and J by 5 bases, with 10 bases between them. CDR3 length equals 14 residues.

The V and J genes are TRBV30 and TRBJ2-2; D gene ambiguous. The ends were cut back, 4 bases at V and 6 bases at J, with 9 bases in the middle. Germline CDR1 and CDR2: GTSNPN and SVGIG (reference sequence). The CDR3 extends over 12 amino acids. CDR3 nucleotide sequence: TGTGCCTGGACCCTCGCAGCCGGGGAGCTGTTTTTT. Amino acids: CAWTLAAGELFF.

As for this clone: Compared with germline, one end of the junction differs, possibly owing to a read error. The chain is built from TRBV10-3 and TRBJ2-5, with D tentatively TRBD2 (5 bases). CDR1 is ENHRY, CDR2 SYGVKD, per germline. The CDR3 spans 15 residues. CDR3 DNA: TGTGCCATCAGTCAAGGACCGACCCCTAGGGAGACCCGGTACTTC. Its protein product is CAISQGPTPRETRYF.

V is TRBV7-9 and J is TRBJ1-5; TRBD1 is a possible D gene (6 bases). The V end was cut by 1 base, the J end by 5 bases, with 6 bases between. Germline CDR1 SEHNR, CDR2 FQNEAQ (reference sequence). The CDR3 contains 13 residues. CDR3 region: CASSLGQDQPQHF. The CDR3 bases are TGTGCCAGCAGCTTAGGACAGGATCAGCCCCAGCATTTT.

The chain couples TRBV4-3 to TRBJ1-3; D is ambiguous. Germline V gene lookup returns CDR1 LGHNA and CDR2 YSLEER. Trimming shortened V by 0 bases and J by 0 bases, and 12 bases separated the two germline ends. This CDR3 is 17 amino acids long. The CDR3 region is CASSQEARLSSGNTIYF. DNA of the CDR3: TGCGCCAGCAGCCAAGAGGCCAGGCTGAGCTCTGGAAACACCATATATTTT.

V usage is TRBV7-9 and J usage is TRBJ1-4; D is ambiguous. CDR1 is SEHNR and CDR2 is FQNEAQ in the germline V gene (reference sequence). The CDR3 extends over 15 amino acids. V shed 4 bases and J shed 7 bases, with 16 bases lying between them. The CDR3 nucleotides are TGTGCCAGCAGCTCCCTTAGAGGCATGGGTGAAAAACTGTTTTTT. Residues: CASSSLRGMGEKLFF.

The J gene is TRBJ2-1, the V gene TRBV6-1, with TRBD1 matching over 8 bases. The germline V gene encodes CDR1 MNHNS and CDR2 SASEGT. The CDR3 is made up of 17 amino acids. The J segment lost 8 bases and the V segment lost 1 base, leaving 13 bases of the junction unmatched. CDR3 coding DNA: TGTGCCAGCAGTGAAGATCGGCCAGGGGGCTTTCTAGATGAGCAGTTCTTC. Translated: CASSEDRPGGFLDEQFF.

V and J are TRBV19 and TRBJ2-7; 9 bases fit TRBD2. Germline V CDR1 and CDR2: LNHDA, SQIVND (reference sequence). The CDR3 consists of 15 residues. With 4 bases clipped from V and 6 bases from J, the junction kept 10 bases outside the gene matches. CDR3 in DNA: TGTGCCAGTAGTAGCCGGACTAGCGAGGTCCCCGAGCAGTACTTC. Protein sequence: CASSSRTSEVPEQYF.

This clone came up once. The CDR3 protein is CASSDQGLAGSEQFF. CDR3 DNA sequence: TGTGCCAGCAGTGATCAGGGGCTAGCGGGAAGTGAGCAGTTCTTC. The chain combines TRBV2 with TRBJ2-1, with 9 positions matching TRBD2. The J segment lost 9 bases and the V segment lost 3 bases, leaving 9 bases of the junction unmatched. The germline V gene encodes CDR1 SNHLY and CDR2 FYNNEI. This CDR3 is built from 15 residues.

This chain joins TRBV10-3 and TRBJ1-1, with D tentatively TRBD1 (5 bases). CDR3 length: 13 amino acids. In germline, CDR1 is ENHRY, CDR2 SYGVKD. V shed 11 bases and J shed 0 bases, with 13 bases lying between them. The CDR3 DNA reads TGTGCCTCCAGGGCGGAGCTGAACACTGAAGCTTTCTTT. This codes for CASRAELNTEAFF.

The CDR3 region is CAISEFGGGAKNIQYF. CDR3 nucleotides: TGTGCCATCAGTGAGTTCGGAGGAGGGGCCAAAAACATTCAGTACTTC. V is TRBV10-3 and J is TRBJ2-4; perhaps TRBD2 as D (6 bases). Germline V CDR1 and CDR2: ENHRY, SYGVKD. V lost 1 base to trimming and J lost 1 base, with 11 bases between them. The CDR3 runs to 16 residues.

This rearrangement joins TRBV11-3 to TRBJ2-1, with D tentatively TRBD2 (7 bases). This CDR3 is built from 13 residues. V gave up 9 bases and J gave up 2 bases, with 11 bases separating them. CDR1 and CDR2 from the germline V gene are SGHNT and YENEEA. The CDR3 nucleotides read TGTGCCAGGAACGGGGGGCCCTACAATGAGCAGTTCTTC. It is translated as CARNGGPYNEQFF.

The chain couples TRBV7-2 to TRBJ2-5, with a possible D match to TRBD2 (5 bases). The length of the CDR3 is 13 residues. The V and J ends lost 1 base and 5 bases respectively, with 8 bases between them. CDR1 and CDR2 from the germline V gene are SGHTA and FQGNSA. DNA for the CDR3: TGTGCCAGCAGCTTAGGCGCGGGTGAGACCCAGTACTTC. Translation: CASSLGAGETQYF.

The chain couples TRBV4-1 to TRBJ2-3; D is undetermined. Looked up from germline, CDR1 is MGHRA and CDR2 is YSYEKL. The CDR3 consists of 11 residues. V lost 2 bases to trimming and J lost 10 bases, with 7 bases between them. CDR3 amino acids: CASSQLGPQYF. Written as DNA, the CDR3 is TGCGCCAGCAGCCAACTAGGCCCGCAGTATTTT.

This sequence joins TRBV7-9 and TRBJ1-3, with 7 bases that match TRBD1. Germline V lookup: CDR1 SEHNR, CDR2 FQNEAQ (reference sequence). The V segment lost 3 bases and the J segment 5 bases; nucleotides outside the gene matches: 4. The CDR3 has 14 residues. CDR3 nucleotides: TGTGCCAGCAGCTTGGGGGACAGCAGAAACACCATATATTTT. It translates to CASSLGDSRNTIYF.

The chain couples TRBV9 to TRBJ1-2; D is unresolved. The CDR3 loop spans 11 amino acids. Per the germline V gene, CDR1 is SGDLS and CDR2 is YYNGEE. V was clipped by 3 bases and J by 3 bases, with 3 bases between them. In DNA form, the CDR3 reads TGTGCCAGCAGCGCCGACTATGGCTACACCTTC. Translated, it gives CASSADYGYTF.

The V gene is TRBV11-2, the J gene TRBJ1-1; no firm D call. The CDR3 covers 13 residues. Germline V lookup: CDR1 SGHAT, CDR2 FQNNGV. V dropped 4 bases and J dropped 5 bases, with 11 bases sitting between them. CDR3 sequence: CASSSPSTTEAFF. The CDR3 coding sequence is TGTGCCAGCAGCTCCCCCTCTACTACTGAAGCTTTCTTT. Full variable domain (remainder filled in from reference TRBV11-2 and TRBJ1-1): EAGVAQSPRYKIIEKRQSVAFWCNPISGHATLYWYQQILGQGPKLLIQFQNNGVVDDSQLPKDRFSAERLKGVDSTLKIQPAKLEDSAVYLCASSSPSTTEAFFGQGTRLTVV.

CDR3 in amino acids: CASSPRGFYEQYF. CDR3 in DNA: TGTGCCAGCTCACCGAGGGGGTTCTACGAGCAGTACTTC. The chain employs TRBV18 and TRBJ2-7; a possible D gene is TRBD1 (6 bases). The CDR3 is 13 residues long. Germline CDR1 reads KGHSH; CDR2 reads LQKENI. V was shortened by 3 bases and J by 3 bases, with 9 bases between the two germline ends.